This T cell receptor beta chain was sequenced during a study of blood T cell repertoires in COVID-19. Overall study: Acute-phase and convalescent COVID-19 samples originated in the United States, Italy and Spain. PBMCs, B-cell-depleted T cells, or T cells provided the cDNA or gDNA that made up the material.

This clone has a handful of counts. Per the germline V gene, CDR1 is MNHEY and CDR2 is SVGAGI. V shed 2 bases and J 7 bases; nucleotides not matched to a gene: 7. This CDR3 has 15 amino acids. Original handling: Reference gene primer amplification in the assay estimated nucleated cell counts. Method: immunoSEQ multiplex PCR; TCRdb's copy keeps in-frame clones and lacks some. V and J calls and clone size are copied from that table; D and trimming were computed from the DNA. The sample includes around 150,000 clones, around 86% of them seen just once. The receptor's source is a man aged 18 to 29 with acute or convalescent COVID-19. The sequenced sample was peripheral blood. V usage is TRBV6-5 and J usage is TRBJ2-5, with TRBD2 matching 10 bases. The CDR3 loop is CASSYLAGARGTQYF. The CDR3 coding sequence is TGTGCCAGCAGTTACCTAGCGGGGGCCAGGGGGACCCAGTACTTC.